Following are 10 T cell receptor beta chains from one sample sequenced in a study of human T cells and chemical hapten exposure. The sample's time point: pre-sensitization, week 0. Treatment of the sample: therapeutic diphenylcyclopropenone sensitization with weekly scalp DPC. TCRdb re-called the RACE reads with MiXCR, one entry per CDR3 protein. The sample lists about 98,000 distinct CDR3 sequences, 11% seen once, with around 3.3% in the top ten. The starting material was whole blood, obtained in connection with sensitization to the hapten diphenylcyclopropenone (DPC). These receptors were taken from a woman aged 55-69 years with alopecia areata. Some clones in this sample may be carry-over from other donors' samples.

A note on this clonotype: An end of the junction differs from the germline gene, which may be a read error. CDR3 nucleotide sequence: TGCGCCAGCGGCTTGGCCCCGACAGGCACAGATACGCAGTATTTT. Its translation: CASGLAPTGTDTQYF. The rearrangement uses TRBV5-1 and TRBJ2-3; possibly TRBD1 for D (5 bases). This CDR3 is 15 amino acids long. The V gene's germline CDR1 is SGHRS and CDR2 YFSETQ.

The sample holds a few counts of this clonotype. The CDR3: CASSVDRFSAYTF. CDR3 coding DNA: TGTGCCAGCAGCGTAGACAGGTTCAGTGCCTACACCTTC. V is TRBV2 and J is TRBJ1-2, with D maybe TRBD1 (6 bases). V was cut by 6 bases and J by 10 bases, with 18 bases left in between. The CDR3 extends over 13 amino acids. CDR1 SNHLY and CDR2 FYNNEI come from the germline V gene.

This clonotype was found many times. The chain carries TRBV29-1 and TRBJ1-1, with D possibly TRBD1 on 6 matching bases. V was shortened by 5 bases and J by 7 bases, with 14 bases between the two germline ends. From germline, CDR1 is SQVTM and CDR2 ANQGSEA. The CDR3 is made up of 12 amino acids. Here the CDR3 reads CSVRPQGNEAFF. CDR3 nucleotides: TGCAGCGTTCGACCCCAGGGGAATGAAGCTTTCTTT.

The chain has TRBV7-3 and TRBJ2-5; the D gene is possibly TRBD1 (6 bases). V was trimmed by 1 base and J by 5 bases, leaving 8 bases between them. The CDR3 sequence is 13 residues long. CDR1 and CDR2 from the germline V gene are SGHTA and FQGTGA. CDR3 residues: CASSLRGPETQYF. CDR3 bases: TGTGCCAGCAGCTTAAGGGGGCCGGAGACCCAGTACTTC.

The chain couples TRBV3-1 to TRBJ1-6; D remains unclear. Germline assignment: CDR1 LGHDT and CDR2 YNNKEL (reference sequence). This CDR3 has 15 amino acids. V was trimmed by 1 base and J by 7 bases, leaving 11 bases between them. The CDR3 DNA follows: TGTGCCAGCAGCCAAGTGAGTGGCATCAATTCACCCCTCCACTTT. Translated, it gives CASSQVSGINSPLHF.

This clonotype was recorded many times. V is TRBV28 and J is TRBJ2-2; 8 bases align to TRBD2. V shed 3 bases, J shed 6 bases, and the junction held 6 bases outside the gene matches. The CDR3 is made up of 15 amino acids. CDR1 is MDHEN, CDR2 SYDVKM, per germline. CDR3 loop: CASSFVSGGPGELFF. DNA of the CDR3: TGTGCCAGCAGTTTCGTCTCGGGGGGGCCCGGGGAGCTGTTTTTT.

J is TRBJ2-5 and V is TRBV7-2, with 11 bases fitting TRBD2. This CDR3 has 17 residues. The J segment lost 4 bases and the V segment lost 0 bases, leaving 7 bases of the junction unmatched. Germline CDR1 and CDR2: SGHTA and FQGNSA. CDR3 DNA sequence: TGTGCCAGCAGCTTAGCCCCAACTAGCGGGGGACGAGAGACCCAGTACTTC. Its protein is CASSLAPTSGGRETQYF.

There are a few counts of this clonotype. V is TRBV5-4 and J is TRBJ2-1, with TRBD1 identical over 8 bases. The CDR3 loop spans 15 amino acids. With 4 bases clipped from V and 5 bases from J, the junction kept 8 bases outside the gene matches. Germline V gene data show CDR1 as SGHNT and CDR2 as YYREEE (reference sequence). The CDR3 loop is CASSRDRGSDNEQFF. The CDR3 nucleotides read TGTGCCAGCAGCCGCGACAGGGGCTCTGACAATGAGCAGTTCTTC.

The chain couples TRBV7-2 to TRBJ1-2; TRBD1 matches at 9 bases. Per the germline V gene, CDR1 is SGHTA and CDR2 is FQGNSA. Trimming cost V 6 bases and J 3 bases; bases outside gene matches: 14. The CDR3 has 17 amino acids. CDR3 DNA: TGTGCCAGCAGGGGGGAAGGGGGACAGGGACCTTACTATGGCTACACCTTC. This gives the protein CASRGEGGQGPYYGYTF. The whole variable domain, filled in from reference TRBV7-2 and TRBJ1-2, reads GAGVSQSPSNKVTEKGKDVELRCDPISGHTALYWYRQSLGQGLEFLIYFQGNSAPDKSGLPSDRFSAERTGGSVSTLTIQRTQQEDSAVYLCASRGEGGQGPYYGYTFGSGTRLTVV.

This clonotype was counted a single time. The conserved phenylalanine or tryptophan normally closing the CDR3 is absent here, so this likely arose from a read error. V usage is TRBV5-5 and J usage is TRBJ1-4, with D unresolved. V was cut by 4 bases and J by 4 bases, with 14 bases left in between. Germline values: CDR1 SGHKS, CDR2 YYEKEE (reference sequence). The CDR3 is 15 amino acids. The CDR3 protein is CASSLTLRSNEKLFS. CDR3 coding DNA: TGTGCCAGCAGCCTGACCCTGAGGAGTAATGAAAAACTGTTTTCT.